Below are 22 T cell receptor beta chains sequenced from a single sample in a study of T-cell reconstitution after alpha-beta-depleted transplantation in children (dated by TCRdb to the mid-2010s). The receptor library was made with PCR. This sample was sequenced with an Illumina HiSeq 2500. To normalize quantification of the TCRbeta repertoire, the TCR libraries were built with molecular barcoding that relied on unique molecular identifiers. The public reads were quality trimmed at Q25 with fastp and then assembled into clones with MiXCR by TCRdb, keeping productive beta chains. Each entry is one CDR3 protein sequence, shown with its most common DNA and genes. The sample yields 440,000 or so distinct CDR3 sequences; roughly a tenth were counted once. The ten largest clones take up approximately 5% of the sample. The sample consisted of PBMCs from the stem cell graft donor, taken from the stem cell graft. The source of these receptors is a human donor who donated a stem cell graft to a child with acute myeloid leukemia.

The chain links TRBV7-3 to TRBJ1-5, with D tentatively TRBD1 (6 bases). Germline CDR1 SGHTA, CDR2 FQGTGA. V shed 5 bases and J shed 0 bases, with 17 bases lying between them. This CDR3 spans 17 amino acids. DNA for the CDR3: TGTGCCAGCAGCCAAACCCCGGGACACTATAGCAATCAGCCCCAGCATTTT. This sequence encodes CASSQTPGHYSNQPQHF.

The chain joins TRBV29-1 to TRBJ2-3, with 8 bases fitting TRBD2. The trim removed 5 bases at V and 0 bases at J, leaving 10 bases unmatched. The CDR3 is 16 amino acids. Per the germline V gene, CDR1 is SQVTM and CDR2 is ANQGSEA. CDR3 sequence reads: CSVTFLGTRSTDTQYF. CDR3 nucleotide sequence: TGCAGCGTTACCTTCCTGGGGACTAGAAGCACAGATACGCAGTATTTT.

The chain carries TRBV9 and TRBJ2-1, with D perhaps matching TRBD1 (7 bases). From germline, CDR1 is SGDLS and CDR2 YYNGEE. The CDR3 runs to 13 residues. V lost 7 bases and J 7 bases, leaving 15 bases between the germline ends. The CDR3 sequence: CASQGQGGNEQFF. The CDR3 nucleotides are TGTGCCAGCCAGGGGCAGGGGGGTAATGAGCAGTTCTTC.

In its sample, this clonotype was seen a few times. The chain carries TRBV6-1 and TRBJ2-5; possibly TRBD1 for D (6 bases). V shed 6 bases and J shed 5 bases, with 19 bases lying between them. The CDR3 spans 15 residues. Germline CDR1 reads MNHNS; CDR2 reads SASEGT. CDR3 sequence reads: CASSPLSGEGETQYF. The CDR3 DNA sequence: TGTGCCAGCAGCCCACTCTCAGGGGAAGGGGAGACCCAGTACTTC.

This clonotype was detected ten times or more. The chain recombines TRBV29-1 with TRBJ1-2; TRBD1 matches at 8 bases. The CDR3 sequence is 12 residues long. The germline V gene has CDR1 SQVTM and CDR2 ANQGSEA. V lost 7 bases to trimming and J lost 6 bases; unmatched junction nucleotides: 7. CDR3 loop: CSGKSGGDGYTF. The CDR3, as DNA: TGCAGCGGCAAATCAGGGGGCGATGGCTACACCTTC.

This clonotype was counted between two and nine times. The rearrangement joins TRBV30 to TRBJ1-1; D remains ambiguous. V shed 6 bases and J shed 0 bases, with 11 bases lying between them. Germline V CDR1 and CDR2: GTSNPN, SVGIG (reference sequence). The CDR3 is made up of 13 amino acids. The CDR3 protein is CACDHSMNTEAFF. CDR3 nucleotides: TGTGCCTGCGATCACAGTATGAACACTGAAGCTTTCTTT. Full variable domain (missing parts from reference TRBV30 and TRBJ1-1): SQTIHQWPATLVQPVGSPLSLECTVEGTSNPNLYWYRQAAGRGLQLLFYSVGIGQISSEVPQNLSASRPQDRQFILSSKKLLLSDSGFYLCACDHSMNTEAFFGQGTRLTVV.

This clonotype was counted many times. Written as DNA, the CDR3 is TGTGCCAGCAGCCAAGAACAGGGAGGTTCACCCCTCCACTTT. Amino acids: CASSQEQGGSPLHF. This rearrangement joins TRBV3-1 to TRBJ1-6; a weak D match, TRBD1 (6 bases). The V gene's germline CDR1 is LGHDT and CDR2 YNNKEL (reference sequence). The V end was cut by 0 bases, the J end by 9 bases, with 9 bases between. This CDR3 comprises 14 residues.

The V gene is TRBV30, the J gene TRBJ1-6; no reliable D call. The CDR3 extends over 12 amino acids. The germline gives CDR1 GTSNPN, CDR2 SVGIG (reference sequence). Trimming cost V 6 bases and J 8 bases, with 11 bases left between them. CDR3 in DNA: TGTGCCTGCGGGGATCGCTATTCACCCCTCCACTTT. The encoded protein is CACGDRYSPLHF.

The J gene is TRBJ2-2, the V gene TRBV7-3; D not certain. The CDR3 is made up of 15 amino acids. V lost 4 bases, J lost 8 bases, and 17 bases lay in between. CDR1 and CDR2 from the germline V gene are SGHTA and FQGTGA. The CDR3 bases are TGTGCCAGCAGCTCCCCGGGCTCTTACCCGGGGGAGCTGTTTTTT. Amino acid sequence: CASSSPGSYPGELFF.

The chain employs TRBV20-1 and TRBJ1-5, with D maybe TRBD1 (5 bases). The V end lost 1 base, the J end lost 2 bases, and 18 bases lay between the germline ends. The length of the CDR3 is 17 residues. Per germline, CDR1 DFQATT and CDR2 SNEGSKA (reference sequence). In nucleotides, the CDR3 is TGCAGTGCTAGAGGACAGCTCAACCCAGGAGGCAATCAGCCCCAGCATTTT. This sequence encodes CSARGQLNPGGNQPQHF.

This clonotype has just a few counts. The J gene is TRBJ2-1, the V gene TRBV20-1; D ambiguous. This CDR3 comprises 13 residues. V gave up 5 bases and J gave up 5 bases, with 13 bases separating them. The germline V gene encodes CDR1 DFQATT and CDR2 SNEGSKA (reference sequence). CDR3 coding DNA: TGCAGTGCTGGCGACCTACCCCACAATGAGCAGTTCTTC. Protein: CSAGDLPHNEQFF.

CDR3: CSASATGLRTGELFF. CDR3 nucleotide sequence: TGCAGTGCCAGTGCAACAGGGCTGCGAACCGGGGAGCTGTTTTTT. This rearrangement joins TRBV20-1 to TRBJ2-2; TRBD1 is a possible D gene (6 bases). CDR1 and CDR2 from the germline V gene are DFQATT and SNEGSKA (reference sequence). The CDR3 is 15 residues long. The V gene lost 6 bases and the J gene lost 5 bases, with 19 bases spanning the gap.

This clonotype appeared many times. The V gene is TRBV29-1, the J gene TRBJ2-1; TRBD2 agrees at 13 bases. The trim removed 8 bases at V and 10 bases at J, leaving 2 bases unmatched. CDR3 length: 11 amino acids. CDR1 and CDR2 (germline): SQVTM, ANQGSEA. The CDR3 nucleotides are TGCAGCACGGGACTAGCGGGAGAGCAGTTCTTC. This gives the protein CSTGLAGEQFF.

In its sample, this clonotype was seen a few times. The rearrangement links TRBV12-3 or TRBV12-4 to TRBJ2-7; 7 bases align to TRBD2. This CDR3 is built from 15 residues. Trimming removed 5 bases from V and 0 bases from J; junction bases left unmatched: 7. This chain's CDR3 is CASSRSSGSSYEQYF. Written as DNA, the CDR3 is TGTGCCAGCAGTCGTTCTAGCGGAAGCTCCTACGAGCAGTACTTC.

This clonotype was picked up many times. V gene TRBV20-1 combines with J gene TRBJ2-7; maybe TRBD1 (5 bases). Between the trimmed V and J ends, which lost 6 bases and 2 bases, there was a span of 11 bases. Germline CDR1 DFQATT, CDR2 SNEGSKA (reference sequence). This CDR3 has 12 residues. The CDR3, as DNA: TGCAGTGCGATGGGGCGGCCCTACGAGCAGTACTTC. Translated: CSAMGRPYEQYF.

In its sample, this clonotype was seen many times. This chain uses TRBV2 with TRBJ2-3; tentative D call: TRBD1 (5 bases). In germline, CDR1 is SNHLY, CDR2 FYNNEI. The CDR3 spans 13 residues. Deletions cut 7 bases from V and 0 bases from J, with 8 bases between. The CDR3: CASKAGSTDTQYF. CDR3 nucleotides: TGTGCCAGCAAGGCAGGGAGCACAGATACGCAGTATTTT. The complete variable domain, with remaining parts taken from reference TRBV2 and TRBJ2-3, reads EPEVTQTPSHQVTQMGQEVILRCVPISNHLYFYWYRQILGQKVEFLVSFYNNEISEKSEIFDDQFSVERPDGSNFTLKIRSTKLEDSAMYFCASKAGSTDTQYFGPGTRLTVL.

This clonotype was detected only a few times. J is TRBJ2-5 and V is TRBV24-1; the D is unclear. This CDR3 comprises 14 residues. V lost 3 bases to trimming and J lost 2 bases, with 9 bases between them. CDR1 KGHDR and CDR2 SFDVKD come from the germline V gene. This chain's CDR3 is CATSDPSDQETQYF. The CDR3 DNA follows: TGTGCCACCAGTGATCCCTCGGATCAAGAGACCCAGTACTTC.

This clonotype has just a few counts. The chain joins TRBV7-8 to TRBJ1-5; D not resolved. V was clipped by 2 bases and J by 0 bases, with 8 bases between them. The length of the CDR3 is 15 residues. Germline lookup yields CDR1 SGHVS and CDR2 FQNEAQ. This chain's CDR3 is CASSLSVYSNQPQHF. For the CDR3, the DNA is TGTGCCAGCAGCTTATCAGTTTATAGCAATCAGCCCCAGCATTTT. The variable domain in full, completed from reference TRBV7-8 and TRBJ1-5, reads GAGVSQSPRYKVAKRGQDVALRCDPISGHVSLFWYQQALGQGPEFLTYFQNEAQLDKSGLPSDRFFAERPEGSVSTLKIQRTQQEDSAVYLCASSLSVYSNQPQHFGDGTRLSIL.

The J gene is TRBJ2-1, the V gene TRBV10-3; 8 bases align to TRBD1. The J segment lost 7 bases and the V segment lost 7 bases, leaving 12 bases of the junction unmatched. The V gene's germline CDR1 is ENHRY and CDR2 SYGVKD. This CDR3 is 15 amino acids long. CDR3 loop: CAINQGASDLNEQFF. The CDR3 DNA reads TGTGCCATCAACCAGGGGGCTAGCGATTTGAATGAGCAGTTCTTC.

V usage is TRBV6-1 and J usage is TRBJ2-3; 7 bases line up with TRBD1. CDR1 and CDR2 from the germline V gene are MNHNS and SASEGT. CDR3 size: 14 residues. With V trimmed by 7 bases and J by 0 bases, 4 bases remained unmatched. The CDR3 loop is CASTVTGSTDTQYF. Written as DNA, the CDR3 is TGTGCCAGCACGGTGACAGGGAGCACAGATACGCAGTATTTT.

This clonotype appeared a few times. The chain has TRBV2 and TRBJ2-6; unclear D gene. The germline CDR1 and CDR2 sequences are SNHLY and FYNNEI. V was shortened by 9 bases and J by 4 bases, with 13 bases between the two germline ends. CDR3 length equals 14 residues. In DNA, the CDR3 is TGTGCCAGTCGGACGGATTCCGGGGCCAACGTCCTGACTTTC. The encoded protein is CASRTDSGANVLTF.

The chain is built from TRBV7-2 and TRBJ2-1; D tentatively reads TRBD1 or TRBD2 (5 bases each). The ends were cut back, 5 bases at V and 6 bases at J, with 17 bases in the middle. CDR3 length equals 15 residues. Germline CDR1 is SGHTA and CDR2 is FQGNSA. The CDR3 region has the DNA TGTGCCAGCAGCGCGCAGCCCGGGACCACCAATGAGCAGTTCTTC. It is translated as CASSAQPGTTNEQFF.